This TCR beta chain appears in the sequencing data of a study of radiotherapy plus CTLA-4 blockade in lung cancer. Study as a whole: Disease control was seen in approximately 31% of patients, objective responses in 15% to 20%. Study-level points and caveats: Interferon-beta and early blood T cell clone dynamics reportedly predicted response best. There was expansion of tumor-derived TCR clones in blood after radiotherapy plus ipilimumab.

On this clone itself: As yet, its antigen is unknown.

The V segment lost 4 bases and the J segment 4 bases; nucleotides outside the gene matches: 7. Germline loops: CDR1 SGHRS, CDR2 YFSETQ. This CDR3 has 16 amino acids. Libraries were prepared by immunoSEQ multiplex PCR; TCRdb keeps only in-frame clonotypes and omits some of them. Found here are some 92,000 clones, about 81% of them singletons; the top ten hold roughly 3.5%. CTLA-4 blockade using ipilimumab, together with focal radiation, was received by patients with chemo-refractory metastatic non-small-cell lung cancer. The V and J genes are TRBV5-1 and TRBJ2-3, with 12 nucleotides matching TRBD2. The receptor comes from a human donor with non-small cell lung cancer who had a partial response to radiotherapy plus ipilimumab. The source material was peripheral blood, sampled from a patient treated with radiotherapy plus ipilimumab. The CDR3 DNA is TGCGCCAGCAGCCCCTCTAGCGGGAGGGCGGCAGATACGCAGTATTTT. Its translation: CASSPSSGRAADTQYF.